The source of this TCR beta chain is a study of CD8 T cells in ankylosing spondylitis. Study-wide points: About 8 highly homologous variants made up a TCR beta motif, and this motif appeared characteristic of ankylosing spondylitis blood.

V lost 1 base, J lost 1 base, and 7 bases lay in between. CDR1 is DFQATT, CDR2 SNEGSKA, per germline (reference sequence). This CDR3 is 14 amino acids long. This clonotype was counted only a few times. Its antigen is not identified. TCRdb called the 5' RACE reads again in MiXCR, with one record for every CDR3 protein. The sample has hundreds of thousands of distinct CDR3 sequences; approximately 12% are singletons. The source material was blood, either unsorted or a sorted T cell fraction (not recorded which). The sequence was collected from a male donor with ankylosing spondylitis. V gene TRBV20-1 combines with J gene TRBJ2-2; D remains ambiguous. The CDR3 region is CSARAHLNTGELFF. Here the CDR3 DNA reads TGCAGTGCTAGAGCTCATCTGAACACCGGGGAGCTGTTTTTT.